Shown below are 25 T cell receptor beta chains from a single sample sequenced in a study of blood T cell repertoires in COVID-19. Sequenced by immunoSEQ multiplex PCR; TCRdb stores in-frame clones only, minus some. The sample carries over 200,000 clones, about 90% recorded once. The sample comprised PBMCs or T cells enriched from blood (not recorded which). These receptors all come from a woman younger than 45 who had been exposed to COVID-19.

V gene TRBV23-1 combines with J gene TRBJ2-3, with a tentative D call TRBD2 (6 bases). TRBV23-1 is assigned to the ORF class and has an uncertain function. Trimming took 0 bases from V and 2 from J, leaving 12 bases between them. The CDR3 spans 16 residues. CDR3 sequence reads: CASSQSSGEDTDTQYF. DNA for the CDR3: TGCGCCAGCAGTCAATCTTCGGGGGAAGACACAGATACGCAGTATTTT.

This rearrangement joins TRBV5-4 to TRBJ1-2; tentative D call: TRBD1 (5 bases). The CDR3 has 13 amino acids. Trimming cost V 4 bases and J 3 bases, with 10 bases left between them. Germline values: CDR1 SGHNT, CDR2 YYREEE (reference sequence). The CDR3, as DNA: TGTGCCAGCAGCACCGACAGAGACTATGGCTACACCTTC. It translates to CASSTDRDYGYTF.

V is TRBV19 and J is TRBJ2-1; 9 positions match TRBD1. Unmatched junction bases numbered 11, after V lost 4 bases and J lost 7 bases. The germline CDR1 and CDR2 sequences are LNHDA and SQIVND (reference sequence). The CDR3 covers 16 residues. The CDR3 DNA reads TGTGCCAGTAGTACAACAGGGGGCCTCGGACTAAATGAGCAGTTCTTC. Its translation: CASSTTGGLGLNEQFF.

The chain recombines TRBV19 with TRBJ2-7; D not certain. The germline V gene encodes CDR1 LNHDA and CDR2 SQIVND (reference sequence). Trimming shortened V by 11 bases and J by 4 bases, and 18 bases separated the two germline ends. The CDR3 contains 13 residues. The CDR3 region is CASSLRRWYEQYF. For the CDR3, the DNA is TGTGCCTCCTCCCTGCGAAGATGGTACGAGCAGTACTTC.

With respect to this clone: One end of the junction does not line up with germline, which may come from a read error. The V and J genes are TRBV7-7 and TRBJ2-3, with 11 nucleotides matching TRBD2. Germline loops: CDR1 SSHAT, CDR2 FNYEAQ (reference sequence). The CDR3 totals 16 residues. The CDR3 DNA is TGTGCTAGCAGCTCTCTAGCGGGAGGAAACACAGATACGCAGTATTTT. It specifies CASSSLAGGNTDTQYF. Variable domain in full (rest from reference TRBV7-7 and TRBJ2-3): GAGVSQSPRYKVTKRGQDVTLRCDPISSHATLYWYQQALGQGPEFLTYFNYEAQPDKSGLPSDRFSAERPEGSISTLTIQRTEQRDSAMYRCASSSLAGGNTDTQYFGPGTRLTVL.

The chain carries TRBV6-1 and TRBJ2-7; unclear D gene. Germline loops: CDR1 MNHNS, CDR2 SASEGT. V shed 0 bases and J shed 8 bases, with 14 bases lying between them. This CDR3 is 14 amino acids long. The CDR3 DNA reads TGTGCCAGCAGTGAAGCTCTAGACTTTATGAAGCAGTACTTC. It translates to CASSEALDFMKQYF.

This sequence joins TRBV19 and TRBJ2-1; 7 bases line up with TRBD1. This CDR3 is 17 amino acids long. V lost 2 bases and J lost 0; bases outside the gene matches: 7. Per germline, CDR1 LNHDA and CDR2 SQIVND (reference sequence). CDR3 coding DNA: TGTGCCAGTAGTATAAACAGGGGTTGGAGCTCCTACAATGAGCAGTTCTTC. Amino acid sequence: CASSINRGWSSYNEQFF. Full variable domain (missing parts from reference TRBV19 and TRBJ2-1): DGGITQSPKYLFRKEGQNVTLSCEQNLNHDAMYWYRQDPGQGLRLIYYSQIVNDFQKGDIAEGYSVSREKKESFPLTVTSAQKNPTAFYLCASSINRGWSSYNEQFFGPGTRLTVL.

The rearrangement joins TRBV25-1 to TRBJ1-1; D uncertain. Trimming left V 5 bases short and J 11 bases short, with 12 bases between. The length of the CDR3 is 11 residues. Germline CDR1 and CDR2: MGHDK and SYGVNS. CDR3 DNA: TGTGCCAGCAGTAAGGCCAGCGACGCTTTCTTT. Protein: CASSKASDAFF.

This chain joins TRBV11-2 and TRBJ2-7; D call uncertain. Germline-derived CDR1 and CDR2 are SGHAT and FQNNGV. The CDR3 sequence is 13 residues long. The V and J ends lost 3 bases and 6 bases respectively, with 12 bases between them. The CDR3, as DNA: TGTGCCAGCAGCTTGGGTGGCGGAAGCGAGCAGTACTTC. Its protein is CASSLGGGSEQYF.

V and J are TRBV3-1 (or the pseudogene TRBV3-2) and TRBJ1-5, with 7 bases lining up with TRBD1. The germline V gene encodes CDR1 LGHDT and CDR2 YNNKEL (reference sequence). Losses at the gene ends were 1 base for V and 5 bases for J; bases not matched to a gene: 11. CDR3 size: 17 residues. CDR3 DNA sequence: TGTGCCAGCAGCCAAGGGAGGGTTGGGACAGCGGATCAGCCCCAGCATTTT. Translation: CASSQGRVGTADQPQHF.

CDR3 sequence: CAWTGGNNYGYTF. The CDR3 DNA is TGTGCCTGGACAGGGGGTAATAACTATGGCTACACCTTC. The chain employs TRBV30 and TRBJ1-2; 7 bases agree with TRBD1. V lost 4 bases to trimming and J lost 1 base; unmatched junction nucleotides: 3. CDR3 size: 13 residues. Germline values: CDR1 GTSNPN, CDR2 SVGIG (reference sequence).

This clone is a singleton in its sample. The chain carries TRBV7-2 and TRBJ2-7, with TRBD1 matching 7 bases. The CDR3 extends over 13 amino acids. Germline V gene sequence: CDR1 SGHTA, CDR2 FQGNSA. Unmatched junction bases numbered 2, after V lost 5 bases and J lost 1 base. The CDR3 DNA follows: TGTGCCAGCAGCGAGGGACAGTCCTACGAGCAGTACTTC. Protein: CASSEGQSYEQYF.

This clone was seen only once. The chain combines TRBV7-9 with TRBJ1-1; TRBD1 aligns across 9 bases. This CDR3 is 15 amino acids long. J gave up 1 base and V 3 bases, and 3 bases lay outside the gene matches. Germline lookup yields CDR1 SEHNR and CDR2 FQNEAQ (reference sequence). The chain's CDR3 is CASSFPGQGNTEAFF. The DNA for the CDR3 is TGTGCCAGCAGCTTCCCGGGACAGGGGAACACTGAAGCTTTCTTT. Looking up the rest from reference TRBV7-9 and TRBJ1-1 gives the full variable domain: DTGVSQNPRHKITKRGQNVTFRCDPISEHNRLYWYRQTLGQGPEFLTYFQNEAQLEKSRLLSDRFSAERPKGSFSTLEIQRTEQGDSAMYLCASSFPGQGNTEAFFGQGTRLTVV.

In its sample, this clone was seen once. The chain uses TRBV30 and TRBJ2-7; D perhaps matches TRBD1 (6 bases). The CDR3 runs to 12 residues. The V gene lost 3 bases and the J gene lost 2 bases, with 8 bases spanning the gap. Germline CDR1 GTSNPN, CDR2 SVGIG (reference sequence). CDR3 residues: CAWRGHAYEQYF. CDR3 nucleotides: TGTGCCTGGAGGGGACATGCCTACGAGCAGTACTTC. Based on the CDR3 plus reference TRBV30 and TRBJ2-7, the full variable domain is SQTIHQWPATLVQPVGSPLSLECTVEGTSNPNLYWYRQAAGRGLQLLFYSVGIGQISSEVPQNLSASRPQDRQFILSSKKLLLSDSGFYLCAWRGHAYEQYFGPGTRLTVT.

The chain links TRBV10-1 to TRBJ2-1, with 8 bases identical to TRBD2. Germline V gene data show CDR1 as WNHNN and CDR2 as SYGVQD (reference sequence). The CDR3 extends over 14 amino acids. The trim removed 4 bases at V and 4 bases at J, leaving 3 bases unmatched. CDR3 sequence: CASSATGGYNEQFF. CDR3 bases: TGCGCCAGCAGTGCGACGGGAGGGTACAATGAGCAGTTCTTC.

The chain links TRBV14 to TRBJ1-4; the D is unclear. Germline CDR1 SGHDN, CDR2 FVKESK. V lost 4 bases, J lost 8 bases, and 17 bases lay in between. The CDR3 runs to 15 residues. The CDR3 here is CASSRFSGPGEKLFF. In DNA form, the CDR3 reads TGTGCCAGCAGCCGCTTTAGCGGGCCGGGGGAAAAACTGTTTTTT.

The rearrangement links TRBV2 to TRBJ2-2; TRBD2 is a possible D gene (5 bases). Germline-derived CDR1 and CDR2 are SNHLY and FYNNEI. The length of the CDR3 is 14 residues. Trimming left V 2 bases short and J 1 base short, with 5 bases between. The CDR3: CASSERENTGELFF. CDR3 DNA: TGTGCCAGCAGTGAACGGGAGAACACCGGGGAGCTGTTTTTT.

This sequence joins TRBV2 and TRBJ2-5; TRBD1 matches 8 bases. Looked up from germline, CDR1 is SNHLY and CDR2 is FYNNEI. The ends lost 5 bases at V and 2 bases at J; junction bases unmatched: 13. There are 17 residues in the CDR3. The CDR3 coding sequence is TGTGCCAGCAGTCTGACGGGCCAGGGGGCCCCTCAAGAGACCCAGTACTTC. This sequence encodes CASSLTGQGAPQETQYF.

Here the CDR3 reads CASSLEGAQGLEAFF. CDR3 sequence (DNA): TGTGCCAGCAGTTTAGAAGGGGCCCAGGGCCTTGAAGCTTTCTTT. The chain is built from TRBV28 and TRBJ1-1; D may be TRBD1 (5 bases). Germline CDR1 MDHEN, CDR2 SYDVKM. The V and J ends lost 2 bases and 7 bases respectively, with 17 bases between them. This CDR3 comprises 15 residues.

The chain uses TRBV5-1 and TRBJ1-1; D ambiguous. The germline gives CDR1 SGHRS, CDR2 YFSETQ. This CDR3 region has 16 residues. Trimming took off 0 bases at V and 3 bases at J, with 15 bases between the two ends. CDR3 region: CASSLGHGGWDTEAFF. The CDR3, as DNA: TGCGCCAGCAGCTTGGGGCACGGCGGGTGGGACACTGAAGCTTTCTTT.

This clone was recorded only once. V usage is TRBV4-2 and J usage is TRBJ1-2, with a weak D call TRBD1 (6 bases). Germline assignment: CDR1 LGHNA and CDR2 YNFKEQ. The CDR3 length is 16 residues. Trimming cost V 0 bases and J 3 bases, with 14 bases left between them. DNA of the CDR3: TGTGCCAGCAGCCAAGAGCTGGGGGCGCGAGACTATGGCTACACCTTC. Translation gives CASSQELGARDYGYTF.

The chain uses TRBV30 and TRBJ1-2, with 8 bases matching TRBD1. Germline V gene data show CDR1 as GTSNPN and CDR2 as SVGIG (reference sequence). V was pared by 8 bases and J by 7 bases, with 27 bases of the junction left unmatched. The CDR3 loop spans 18 amino acids. CDR3 in DNA: TGTGCCCAGGCGGGGCTCGTGAGACAGGGGCTCGGGTGGAGTGGCTACACCTTC. It codes for CAQAGLVRQGLGWSGYTF.

V gene TRBV30 combines with J gene TRBJ1-5; D ambiguous. CDR1 is GTSNPN and CDR2 is SVGIG in the germline V gene (reference sequence). V lost 3 bases and J 0 bases, leaving 12 bases between the germline ends. CDR3 length equals 15 residues. The CDR3 protein is CAWREPGSSNQPQHF. The CDR3 DNA follows: TGTGCCTGGAGAGAACCGGGGTCTAGCAATCAGCCCCAGCATTTT.

The chain uses TRBV7-2 and TRBJ1-2; D remains ambiguous. The CDR3 loop spans 13 amino acids. Trimming stripped 3 bases from V and 3 bases from J, with 8 bases between. Germline CDR1 SGHTA, CDR2 FQGNSA. The CDR3 DNA sequence: TGTGCCAGCAGCTTCGGCGGCGACTATGGCTACACCTTC. Its protein product is CASSFGGDYGYTF.

The chain carries TRBV7-9 and TRBJ2-3; D unclear. CDR3 size: 13 residues. Germline loops: CDR1 SEHNR, CDR2 FQNEAQ (reference sequence). The V end lost 4 bases, the J end lost 3 bases, and 8 bases lay between the germline ends. CDR3 DNA: TGTGCCAGCAGCTCGACACTTACAGATACGCAGTATTTT. It yields the protein CASSSTLTDTQYF.